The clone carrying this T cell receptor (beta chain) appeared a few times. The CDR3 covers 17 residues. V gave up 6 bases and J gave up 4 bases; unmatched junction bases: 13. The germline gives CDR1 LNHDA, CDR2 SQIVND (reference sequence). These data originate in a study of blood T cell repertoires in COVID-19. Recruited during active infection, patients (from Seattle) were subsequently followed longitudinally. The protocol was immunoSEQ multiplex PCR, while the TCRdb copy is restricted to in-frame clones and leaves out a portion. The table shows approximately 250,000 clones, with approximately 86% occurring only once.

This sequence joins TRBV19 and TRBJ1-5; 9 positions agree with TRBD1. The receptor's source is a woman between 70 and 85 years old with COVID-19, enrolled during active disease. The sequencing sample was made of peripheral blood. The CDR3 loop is CASSHRVRDRENQPQHF. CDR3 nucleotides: TGTGCCAGTAGCCATCGGGTAAGGGACAGGGAGAATCAGCCCCAGCATTTT.